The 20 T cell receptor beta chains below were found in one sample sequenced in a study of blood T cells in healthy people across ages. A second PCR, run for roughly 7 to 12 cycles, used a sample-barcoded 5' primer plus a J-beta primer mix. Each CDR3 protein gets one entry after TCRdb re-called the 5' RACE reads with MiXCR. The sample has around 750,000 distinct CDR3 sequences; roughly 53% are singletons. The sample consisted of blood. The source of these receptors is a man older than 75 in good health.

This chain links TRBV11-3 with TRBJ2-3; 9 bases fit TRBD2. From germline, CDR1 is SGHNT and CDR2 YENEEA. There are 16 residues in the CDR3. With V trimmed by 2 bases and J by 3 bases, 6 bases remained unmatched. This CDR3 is CASSLRASGTTDTQYF. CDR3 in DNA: TGTGCCAGCAGCTTACGGGCTAGCGGGACTACAGATACGCAGTATTTT. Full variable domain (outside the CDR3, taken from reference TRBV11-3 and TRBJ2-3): EAGVVQSPRYKIIEKKQPVAFWCNPISGHNTLYWYLQNLGQGPELLIRYENEEAVDDSQLPKDRFSAERLKGVDSTLKIQPAELGDSAVYLCASSLRASGTTDTQYFGPGTRLTVL.

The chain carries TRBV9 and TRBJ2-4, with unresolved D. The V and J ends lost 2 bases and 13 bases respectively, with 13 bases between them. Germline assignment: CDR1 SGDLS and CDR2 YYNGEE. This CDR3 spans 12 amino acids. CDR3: CASSVRVGEQYF. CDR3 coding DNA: TGTGCCAGCAGCGTTCGAGTTGGTGAGCAGTACTTC.

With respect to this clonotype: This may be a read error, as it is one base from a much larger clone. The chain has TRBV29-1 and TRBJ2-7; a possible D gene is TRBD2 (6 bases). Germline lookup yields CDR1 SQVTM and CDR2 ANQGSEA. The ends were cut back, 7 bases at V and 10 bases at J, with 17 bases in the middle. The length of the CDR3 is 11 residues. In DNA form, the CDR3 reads TGCAGCGGTCCACTCGGGGGAAACCAGTACTTC. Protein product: CSGPLGGNQYF.

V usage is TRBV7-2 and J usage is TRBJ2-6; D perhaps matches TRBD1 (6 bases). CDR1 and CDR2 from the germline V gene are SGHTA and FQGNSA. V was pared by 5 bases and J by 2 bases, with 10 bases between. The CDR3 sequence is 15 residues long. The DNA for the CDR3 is TGTGCCAGCAGCCGGGACAACGCTGGGGCCAACGTCCTGACTTTC. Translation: CASSRDNAGANVLTF.

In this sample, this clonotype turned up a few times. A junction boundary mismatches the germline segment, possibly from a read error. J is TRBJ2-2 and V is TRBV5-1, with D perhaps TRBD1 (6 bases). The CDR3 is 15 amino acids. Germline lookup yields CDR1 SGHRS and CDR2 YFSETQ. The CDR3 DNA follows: TGTGCCAGCAGCTTGGGACAAACGAACACCGGGGAGCTGTTTTTT. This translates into CASSLGQTNTGELFF. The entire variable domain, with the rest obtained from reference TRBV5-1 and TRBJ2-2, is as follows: KAGVTQTPRYLIKTRGQQVTLSCSPISGHRSVSWYQQTPGQGLQFLFEYFSETQRNKGNFPGRFSGRQFSNSRSEMNVSTLELGDSALYLCASSLGQTNTGELFFGEGSRLTVL.

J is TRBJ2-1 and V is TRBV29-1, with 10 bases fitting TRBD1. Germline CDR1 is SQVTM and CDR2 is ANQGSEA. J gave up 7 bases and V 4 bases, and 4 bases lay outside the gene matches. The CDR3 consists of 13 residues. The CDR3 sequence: CSVGGGQGNEQFF. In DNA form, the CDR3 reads TGCAGCGTTGGTGGGGGACAGGGGAATGAGCAGTTCTTC.

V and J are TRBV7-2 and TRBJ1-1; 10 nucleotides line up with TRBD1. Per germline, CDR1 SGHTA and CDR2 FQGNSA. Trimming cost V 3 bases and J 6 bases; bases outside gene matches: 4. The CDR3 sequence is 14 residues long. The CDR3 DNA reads TGTGCCAGCAGCTTGGGACAGGGGAGGTCTGAAGCTTTCTTT. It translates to CASSLGQGRSEAFF.

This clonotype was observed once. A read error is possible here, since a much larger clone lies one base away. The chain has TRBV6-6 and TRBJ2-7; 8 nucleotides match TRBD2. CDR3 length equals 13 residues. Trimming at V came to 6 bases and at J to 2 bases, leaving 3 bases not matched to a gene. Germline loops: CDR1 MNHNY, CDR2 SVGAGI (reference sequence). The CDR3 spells CASRTSVTYEQYF. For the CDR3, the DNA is TGTGCCAGCAGGACTAGCGTTACCTACGAGCAGTACTTC.

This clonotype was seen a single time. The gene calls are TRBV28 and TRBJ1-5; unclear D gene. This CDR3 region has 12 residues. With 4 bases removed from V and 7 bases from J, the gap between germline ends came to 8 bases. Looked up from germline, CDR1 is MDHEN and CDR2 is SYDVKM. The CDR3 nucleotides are TGTGCCAGCAGTTCCAGTCTGCAGCCCCAGCATTTT. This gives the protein CASSSSLQPQHF.

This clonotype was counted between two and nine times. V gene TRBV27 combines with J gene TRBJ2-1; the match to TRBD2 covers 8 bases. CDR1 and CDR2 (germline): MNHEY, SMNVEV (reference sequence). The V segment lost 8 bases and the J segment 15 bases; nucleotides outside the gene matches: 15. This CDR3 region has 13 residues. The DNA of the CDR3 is TGTGCCAGCCTCAACCTAGCCGGCGGGAGGCGGTTCTTC. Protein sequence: CASLNLAGGRRFF.

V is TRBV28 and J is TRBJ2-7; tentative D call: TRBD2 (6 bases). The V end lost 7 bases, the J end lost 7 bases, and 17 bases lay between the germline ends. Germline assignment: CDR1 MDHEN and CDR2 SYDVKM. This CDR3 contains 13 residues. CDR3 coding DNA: TGTGCCAGCACCCACCCACTAGCTAAGGAGCAGTACTTC. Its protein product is CASTHPLAKEQYF.

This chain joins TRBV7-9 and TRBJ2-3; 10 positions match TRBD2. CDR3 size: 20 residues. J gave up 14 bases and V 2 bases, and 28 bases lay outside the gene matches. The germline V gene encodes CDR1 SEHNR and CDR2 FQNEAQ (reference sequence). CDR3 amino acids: CASSLPDRRAGGPGHRYAYF. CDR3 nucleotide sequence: TGTGCCAGCAGCTTACCGGACCGGCGAGCGGGAGGGCCAGGCCACAGATACGCGTATTTT.

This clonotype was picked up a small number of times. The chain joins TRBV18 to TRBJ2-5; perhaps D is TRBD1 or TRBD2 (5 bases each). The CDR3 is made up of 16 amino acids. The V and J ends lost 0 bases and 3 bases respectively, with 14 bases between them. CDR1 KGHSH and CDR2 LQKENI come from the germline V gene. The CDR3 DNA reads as TGTGCCAGCTCACCACCGGGACGCCGAGGAGAAGAGACCCAGTACTTC. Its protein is CASSPPGRRGEETQYF.

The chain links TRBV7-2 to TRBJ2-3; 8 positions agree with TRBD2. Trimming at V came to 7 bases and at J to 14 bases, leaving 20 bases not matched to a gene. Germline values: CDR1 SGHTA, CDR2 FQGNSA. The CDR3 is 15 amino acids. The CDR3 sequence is CASTTGGDPHRYAYF. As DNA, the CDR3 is TGTGCCAGCACCACGGGGGGGGACCCGCACAGATACGCGTATTTT.

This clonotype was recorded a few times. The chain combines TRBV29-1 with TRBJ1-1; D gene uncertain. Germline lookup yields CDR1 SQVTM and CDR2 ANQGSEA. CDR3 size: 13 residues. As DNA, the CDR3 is TGCATTGGAGGAATCGGGATGAACACTGAAGCTTTCTTT. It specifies CIGGIGMNTEAFF.

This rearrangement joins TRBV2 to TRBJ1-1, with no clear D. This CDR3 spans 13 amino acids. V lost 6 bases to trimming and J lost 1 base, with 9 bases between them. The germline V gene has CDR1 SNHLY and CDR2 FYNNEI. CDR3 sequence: CASSNSRNTEAFF. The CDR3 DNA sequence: TGTGCCAGCAGCAATAGCCGGAACACTGAAGCTTTCTTT.

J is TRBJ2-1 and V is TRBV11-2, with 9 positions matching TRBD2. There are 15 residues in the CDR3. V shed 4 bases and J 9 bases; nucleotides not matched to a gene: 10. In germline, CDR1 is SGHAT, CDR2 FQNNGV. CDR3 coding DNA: TGTGCCAGCAGCTCCCATAGCGGGAGATCGAGTGAGCAGTTCTTC. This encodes CASSSHSGRSSEQFF.

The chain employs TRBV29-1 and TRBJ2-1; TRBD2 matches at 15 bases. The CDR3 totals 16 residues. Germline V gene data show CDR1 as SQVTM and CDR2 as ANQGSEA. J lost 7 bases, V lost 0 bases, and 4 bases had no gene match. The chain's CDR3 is CSVEDRTSGRGNEQFF. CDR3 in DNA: TGCAGCGTTGAAGACCGGACTAGCGGGAGGGGGAATGAGCAGTTCTTC.

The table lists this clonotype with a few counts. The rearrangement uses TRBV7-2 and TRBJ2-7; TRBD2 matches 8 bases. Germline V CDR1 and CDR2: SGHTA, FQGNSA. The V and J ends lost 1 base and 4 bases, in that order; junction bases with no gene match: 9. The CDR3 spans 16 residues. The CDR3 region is CASSLDAGQRGYEQYF. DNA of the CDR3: TGTGCCAGCAGCTTAGACGCGGGCCAGCGGGGGTACGAGCAGTACTTC.

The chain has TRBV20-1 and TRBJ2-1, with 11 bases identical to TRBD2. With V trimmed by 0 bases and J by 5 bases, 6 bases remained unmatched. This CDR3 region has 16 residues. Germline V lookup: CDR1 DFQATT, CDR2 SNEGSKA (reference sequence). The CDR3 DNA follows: TGCAGTGCTAGAGAACCGGGACTAGCGGAGCACAATGAGCAGTTCTTC. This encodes CSAREPGLAEHNEQFF.